The clone carrying this T cell receptor (beta chain) was picked up a small number of times. The antigen remains unidentified. J gave up 4 bases and V 6 bases, and 4 bases lay outside the gene matches. CDR3 length equals 14 residues. Germline V gene sequence: CDR1 MNHNS, CDR2 SASEGT. The data derive from a study of T cells after yellow fever vaccination. As for the study in general: Preparation used SMART-Seq v4 Ultra Low Input for the low-cell-number fractions.

The study, taken as a whole, reports: Post-booster reappearance was seen for most primary-vaccination clones (around 97% CD4, about 90% CD8). The study found a weaker secondary response that peaked faster, day 5 versus 15. Only a small proportion of the clonotypes turned up in both the CD4 and the CD8 compartments, likely arising from convergent recombination.

TCRdb reanalysed the 5' RACE reads using MiXCR and keeps one entry per CDR3 protein. The table records around 360,000 distinct CDR3 sequences, 11% of them present only once. The rearrangement uses TRBV6-1 and TRBJ1-5, with 9 bases matching TRBD1. The sequences come from PBMCs, collected on the day of the first yellow fever vaccination. The receptor comes from a man between 18 and 29 years old who received the YFV17D yellow fever vaccine. CDR3 bases: TGTGCCAGCAGGATGGGACAGGGTAATCAGCCCCAGCATTTT. Residues: CASRMGQGNQPQHF.